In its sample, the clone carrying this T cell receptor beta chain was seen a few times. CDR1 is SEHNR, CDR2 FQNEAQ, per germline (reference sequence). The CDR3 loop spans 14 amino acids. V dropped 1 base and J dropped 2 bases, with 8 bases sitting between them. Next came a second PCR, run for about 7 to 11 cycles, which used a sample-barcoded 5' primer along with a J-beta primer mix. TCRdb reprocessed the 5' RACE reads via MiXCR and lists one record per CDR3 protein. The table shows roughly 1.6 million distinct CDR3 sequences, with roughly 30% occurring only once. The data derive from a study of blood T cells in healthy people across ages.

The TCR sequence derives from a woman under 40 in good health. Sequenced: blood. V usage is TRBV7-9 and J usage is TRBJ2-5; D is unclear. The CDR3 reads CASSLVDTQETQYF. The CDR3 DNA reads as TGTGCCAGCAGCTTAGTTGACACACAAGAGACCCAGTACTTC.